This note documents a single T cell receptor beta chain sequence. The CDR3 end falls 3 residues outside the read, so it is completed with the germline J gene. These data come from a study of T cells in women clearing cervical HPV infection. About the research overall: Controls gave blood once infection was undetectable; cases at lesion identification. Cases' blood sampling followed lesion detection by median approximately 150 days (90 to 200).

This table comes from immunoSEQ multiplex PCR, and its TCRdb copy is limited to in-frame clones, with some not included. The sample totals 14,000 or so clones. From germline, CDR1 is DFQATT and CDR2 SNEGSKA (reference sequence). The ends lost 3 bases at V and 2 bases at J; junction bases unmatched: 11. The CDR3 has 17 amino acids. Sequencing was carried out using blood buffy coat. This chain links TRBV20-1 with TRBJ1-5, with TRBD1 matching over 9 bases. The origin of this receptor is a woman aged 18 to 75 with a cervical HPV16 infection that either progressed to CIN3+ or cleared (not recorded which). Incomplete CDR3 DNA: TGCAGTGCTAGGAAAGGATGGGACAGGGAGGGCAATCAGCCC. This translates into CSARKGWDREGNQP. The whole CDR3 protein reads CSARKGWDREGNQPQHF.